These 27 T cell receptor beta chains share one sample of origin, sequenced in a study of identifying expanded T cells in peripheral blood. The protocol was immunoSEQ multiplex PCR, while the TCRdb copy is restricted to in-frame clones and leaves out a portion. The table records around 130,000 clones, around nine tenths of them present only once. Sequenced: blood. Every receptor here comes from a person between 18 and 75 years old in good health.

This clone appeared a single time. The V call is TRBV2, the J call TRBJ1-5, with 11 nucleotides matching TRBD1. The germline V gene encodes CDR1 SNHLY and CDR2 FYNNEI. CDR3 length: 15 residues. Trimming cost V 7 bases and J 7 bases; bases outside gene matches: 9. CDR3 region: CASTAPGQGAQPQHF. The CDR3 DNA follows: TGTGCCAGCACAGCACCAGGACAGGGGGCCCAGCCCCAGCATTTT.

The V call is TRBV2, the J call TRBJ2-3; a possible D gene is TRBD2 (5 bases). The CDR3 length is 19 residues. V lost 0 bases to trimming and J lost 0 bases, with 19 bases between them. Germline values: CDR1 SNHLY, CDR2 FYNNEI. The chain's CDR3 is CASSEAVLGLSLSTDTQYF. DNA for the CDR3: TGTGCCAGCAGTGAAGCGGTACTAGGGCTGTCACTTAGCACAGATACGCAGTATTTT.

This clone was detected a few times. V is TRBV7-2 and J is TRBJ2-5; D not certain. Trimming cost V 3 bases and J 0 bases, with 11 bases left between them. CDR1 and CDR2 from the germline V gene are SGHTA and FQGNSA. This CDR3 is built from 15 residues. CDR3 loop: CASSFSSRYQETQYF. CDR3 nucleotides: TGTGCCAGCAGCTTCTCTTCACGGTACCAAGAGACCCAGTACTTC.

The chain employs TRBV10-2 and TRBJ2-7; no clear D. The V and J ends lost 4 bases and 2 bases respectively, with 12 bases between them. The CDR3 has 14 residues. Germline loops: CDR1 WSHSY, CDR2 SAAADI. DNA for the CDR3: TGCGCCAGCAGTGCACGCTATGAAGCCTACGAGCAGTACTTC. This codes for CASSARYEAYEQYF.

The chain combines TRBV7-3 with TRBJ2-1, with D perhaps TRBD1 or TRBD2 (5 bases each). Trimming left V 3 bases short and J 8 bases short, with 11 bases between. Germline CDR1 and CDR2: SGHTA and FQGTGA. There are 13 residues in the CDR3. For the CDR3, the DNA is TGTGCCAGCAGCTTGTCCAGGGACGATGAGCAGTTCTTC. It yields the protein CASSLSRDDEQFF. Complete variable domain (other parts from reference TRBV7-3 and TRBJ2-1): GAGVSQTPSNKVTEKGKYVELRCDPISGHTALYWYRQSLGQGPEFLIYFQGTGAADDSGLPNDRFFAVRPEGSVSTLKIQRTERGDSAVYLCASSLSRDDEQFFGPGTRLTVL.

This chain uses TRBV5-1 with TRBJ1-1, with D unclear. Trimming stripped 0 bases from V and 5 bases from J, with 14 bases between. CDR3 length equals 15 residues. CDR1 SGHRS and CDR2 YFSETQ come from the germline V gene. CDR3 region: CASSLDPGSGTEAFF. Here the CDR3 DNA reads TGCGCCAGCAGCTTGGATCCGGGATCGGGGACTGAAGCTTTCTTT.

CDR3 sequence (DNA): TGTGCCAGCAGTTACGACAGCGCCTCGGCCTACGAGCAGTACTTC. Translation: CASSYDSASAYEQYF. This sequence joins TRBV6-6 and TRBJ2-7; tentatively, D is TRBD1 (5 bases). V shed 2 bases and J shed 2 bases, with 13 bases lying between them. The germline V gene has CDR1 MNHNY and CDR2 SVGAGI (reference sequence). This CDR3 is built from 15 residues.

The J gene is TRBJ2-7, the V gene TRBV6-5; 7 positions agree with TRBD1. V trimming: 2 bases; J trimming: 5 bases; junction bases outside the gene matches: 6. Germline CDR1 reads MNHEY; CDR2 reads SVGAGI. The CDR3 totals 14 residues. CDR3 sequence reads: CASSYAATGDEQYF. The CDR3 DNA sequence: TGTGCCAGCAGTTACGCGGCAACAGGGGACGAGCAGTACTTC.

The gene calls are TRBV9 and TRBJ1-1, with unresolved D. Germline loops: CDR1 SGDLS, CDR2 YYNGEE. The V end lost 0 bases, the J end lost 4 bases, and 7 bases lay between the germline ends. The CDR3 totals 13 residues. CDR3 bases: TGTGCCAGCAGCGTAGGGTTTAGCACTGAAGCTTTCTTT. This encodes CASSVGFSTEAFF.

This clone was found a few times. This rearrangement joins TRBV6-5 to TRBJ2-7, with 7 bases that match TRBD1. Per the germline V gene, CDR1 is MNHEY and CDR2 is SVGAGI. V was pared by 6 bases and J by 3 bases, with 8 bases of the junction left unmatched. This CDR3 contains 14 residues. The CDR3 coding sequence is TGTGCCAGCAGCTTGACAGGGACCCACTACGAGCAGTACTTC. Amino acid sequence: CASSLTGTHYEQYF.

The J gene is TRBJ2-7, the V gene TRBV10-3; 8 nucleotides agree with TRBD1. Per the germline V gene, CDR1 is ENHRY and CDR2 is SYGVKD. The CDR3 is 13 residues long. V shed 5 bases and J 6 bases; nucleotides not matched to a gene: 6. This CDR3 reads CAISTGGSVEQYF. The CDR3 nucleotides read TGTGCCATCAGTACAGGGGGGTCAGTCGAGCAGTACTTC.

V gene TRBV18 combines with J gene TRBJ2-2; tentatively, D is TRBD2 (5 bases). Trimming stripped 5 bases from V and 5 bases from J, with 18 bases between. CDR1 is KGHSH and CDR2 is LQKENI in the germline V gene. This CDR3 region has 16 residues. Here the CDR3 reads CASSSSSPSRTGELFF. CDR3 in DNA: TGTGCCAGCTCATCCTCTAGCCCTTCGCGGACCGGGGAGCTGTTTTTT. The full variable domain, completed using reference TRBV18 and TRBJ2-2, is NAGVMQNPRHLVRRRGQEARLRCSPMKGHSHVYWYRQLPEEGLKFMVYLQKENIIDESGMPKERFSAEFPKEGPSILRIQQVVRGDSAAYFCASSSSSPSRTGELFFGEGSRLTVL.

This chain links TRBV5-1 with TRBJ1-2; D is unresolved. CDR3 length equals 15 residues. The V gene lost 0 bases and the J gene lost 0 bases, with 9 bases spanning the gap. The germline V gene encodes CDR1 SGHRS and CDR2 YFSETQ. CDR3 region: CASSLASPANYGYTF. The CDR3 DNA reads TGCGCCAGCAGCTTGGCCTCGCCGGCTAACTATGGCTACACCTTC.

There are a few counts of this clone. This rearrangement joins TRBV6-5 to TRBJ2-3, with 7 bases that match TRBD2. CDR1 is MNHEY, CDR2 SVGAGI, per germline. V gave up 7 bases and J gave up 1 base; unmatched junction bases: 5. The CDR3 covers 14 residues. CDR3: CASTERGGTDTQYF. CDR3 bases: TGTGCCAGCACCGAGCGGGGTGGCACAGATACGCAGTATTTT.

This chain uses TRBV14 with TRBJ1-1; D remains ambiguous. CDR1 and CDR2 from the germline V gene are SGHDN and FVKESK. The germline V and J ends were trimmed by 2 bases and 3 bases, with 7 bases remaining between them. This CDR3 region has 13 residues. The CDR3 DNA is TGTGCCAGCAGCCAACATTTGGACACTGAAGCTTTCTTT. Amino acid sequence: CASSQHLDTEAFF.

This rearrangement joins TRBV6-5 to TRBJ2-7, with D unclear. This CDR3 region has 11 residues. CDR1 is MNHEY and CDR2 is SVGAGI in the germline V gene. Trimming took off 7 bases at V and 7 bases at J, with 11 bases between the two ends. Here the CDR3 reads CASMGLEEQYF. In nucleotides, the CDR3 is TGTGCCAGCATGGGGTTAGAAGAGCAGTACTTC.

The rearrangement joins TRBV4-2 to TRBJ2-1; D could derive from TRBD1 or TRBD2 (5 bases each). CDR1 and CDR2 (germline): LGHNA, YNFKEQ. The CDR3 runs to 18 residues. Trimming cost V 5 bases and J 7 bases, with 27 bases left between them. The CDR3: CASSDNLWGSTTSNEQFF. The CDR3 DNA follows: TGTGCCAGCAGCGACAACCTTTGGGGGTCGACGACATCTAATGAGCAGTTCTTC.

The chain joins TRBV30 to TRBJ2-2; no clear D gene. In germline, CDR1 is GTSNPN, CDR2 SVGIG (reference sequence). The CDR3 has 16 residues. The V gene lost 0 bases and the J gene lost 0 bases, with 11 bases spanning the gap. This CDR3 reads CAWSVPGGPNTGELFF. The CDR3 nucleotides read TGTGCCTGGAGTGTACCGGGCGGACCGAACACCGGGGAGCTGTTTTTT.

The rearrangement uses TRBV13 and TRBJ1-1; D is unresolved. Trimming took 0 bases from V and 6 from J, leaving 11 bases between them. The CDR3 consists of 14 residues. Looked up from germline, CDR1 is PRHDT and CDR2 is FYEKMQ (reference sequence). For the CDR3, the DNA is TGTGCCAGCAGCTTAGGTGGCCCAGCCGCTGAAGCTTTCTTT. This translates into CASSLGGPAAEAFF.

V usage is TRBV2 and J usage is TRBJ2-7; D tentatively fits TRBD1 or TRBD2 (7 bases each). V lost 6 bases and J 1 base, leaving 13 bases between the germline ends. Germline CDR1 reads SNHLY; CDR2 reads FYNNEI. This CDR3 has 14 amino acids. The CDR3, as DNA: TGTGCCAGCAGGCGGGGGACAGATTCCTACGAGCAGTACTTC. Translated: CASRRGTDSYEQYF.

This chain uses TRBV10-1 with TRBJ2-7; 9 bases fit TRBD1. CDR3 length: 15 amino acids. Germline V CDR1 and CDR2: WNHNN, SYGVQD (reference sequence). V dropped 3 bases and J dropped 4; count of bases not matched to a gene: 7. The DNA for the CDR3 is TGCGCCAGCAGTGAAGAGGGACAGGGAATTTACGAGCAGTACTTC. Amino acid sequence: CASSEEGQGIYEQYF.

This clone was observed at least ten times. The J gene is TRBJ2-2, the V gene TRBV7-9, with 7 bases lining up with TRBD2. Germline CDR1 and CDR2: SEHNR and FQNEAQ (reference sequence). After removal of 11 bases from V and 5 bases from J, the junction contained 8 bases not matched to a gene. The CDR3 consists of 13 residues. CDR3 region: CAWASGVTGELFF. The CDR3 DNA is TGTGCCTGGGCTAGCGGTGTGACCGGGGAGCTGTTTTTT. Full variable domain (rest looked up from reference TRBV7-9 and TRBJ2-2): DTGVSQNPRHKITKRGQNVTFRCDPISEHNRLYWYRQTLGQGPEFLTYFQNEAQLEKSRLLSDRFSAERPKGSFSTLEIQRTEQGDSAMYLCAWASGVTGELFFGEGSRLTVL.

The chain recombines TRBV2 with TRBJ2-6; D is possibly TRBD1 or TRBD2 (6 bases each). Germline assignment: CDR1 SNHLY and CDR2 FYNNEI. There are 15 residues in the CDR3. With 3 bases removed from V and 4 bases from J, the gap between germline ends came to 10 bases. The CDR3 region is CASSEGGGGANVLTF. As DNA, the CDR3 is TGTGCCAGCAGTGAGGGGGGCGGAGGGGCCAACGTCCTGACTTTC.

V is TRBV25-1 and J is TRBJ1-2; 12 nucleotides agree with TRBD1. The ends lost 8 bases at V and 1 base at J; junction bases unmatched: 8. CDR3 length: 16 amino acids. Germline V CDR1 and CDR2: MGHDK, SYGVNS. CDR3 sequence (DNA): TGTGCCAGCCTGGGGACAGGGGGCGATCTTAACTATGGCTACACCTTC. It yields the protein CASLGTGGDLNYGYTF.

This clone was detected only once. The gene calls are TRBV5-1 and TRBJ2-5; D gene ambiguous. CDR1 is SGHRS, CDR2 YFSETQ, per germline. Deletions cut 1 base from V and 0 bases from J, with 10 bases between. The CDR3 sequence is 15 residues long. Here the CDR3 DNA reads TGCGCCAGCAGCTTGAAACTGGCCTACCAAGAGACCCAGTACTTC. The encoded protein is CASSLKLAYQETQYF.

The CDR3 reads CASSSLGLAGGNEQFF. CDR3 nucleotide sequence: TGTGCCAGCAGTTCCCTGGGACTAGCGGGGGGGAATGAGCAGTTCTTC. The gene calls are TRBV6-6 and TRBJ2-1, with TRBD2 identical over 16 bases. The V segment lost 4 bases and the J segment 7 bases; nucleotides outside the gene matches: 4. The length of the CDR3 is 16 residues. In germline, CDR1 is MNHNY, CDR2 SVGAGI (reference sequence).

This sequence joins TRBV4-3 and TRBJ2-6; either TRBD1 or TRBD2 may fit D (6 bases each). CDR1 is LGHNA, CDR2 YSLEER, per germline. The CDR3 covers 17 residues. Trimming stripped 4 bases from V and 3 bases from J, with 16 bases between. For the CDR3, the DNA is TGCGCCAGCAGCCCTCCGTGGGGGGCGGGTGGGGCCAACGTCCTGACTTTC. It translates to CASSPPWGAGGANVLTF.